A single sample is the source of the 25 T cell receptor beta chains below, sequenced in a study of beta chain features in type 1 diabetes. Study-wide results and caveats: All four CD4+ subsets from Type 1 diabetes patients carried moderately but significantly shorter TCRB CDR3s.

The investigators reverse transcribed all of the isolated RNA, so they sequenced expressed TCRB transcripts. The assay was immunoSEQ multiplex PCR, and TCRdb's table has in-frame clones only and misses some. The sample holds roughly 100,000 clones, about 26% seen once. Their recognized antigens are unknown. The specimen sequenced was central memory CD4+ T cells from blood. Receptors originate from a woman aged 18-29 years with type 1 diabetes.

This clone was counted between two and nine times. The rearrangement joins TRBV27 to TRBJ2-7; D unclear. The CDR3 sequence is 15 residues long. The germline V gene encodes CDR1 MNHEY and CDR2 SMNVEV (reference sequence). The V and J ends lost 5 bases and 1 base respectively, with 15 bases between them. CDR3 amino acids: CASSPLYRASYEQYF. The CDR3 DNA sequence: TGTGCCAGCAGTCCACTGTACAGAGCTTCCTACGAGCAGTACTTC.

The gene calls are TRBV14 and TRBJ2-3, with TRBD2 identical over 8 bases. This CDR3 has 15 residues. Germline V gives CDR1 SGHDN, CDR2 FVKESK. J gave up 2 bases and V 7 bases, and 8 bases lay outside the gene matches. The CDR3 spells CASTQGAGATDTQYF. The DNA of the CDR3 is TGTGCCAGCACCCAGGGAGCGGGAGCCACAGATACGCAGTATTTT. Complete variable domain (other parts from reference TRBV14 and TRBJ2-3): EAGVTQFPSHSVIEKGQTVTLRCDPISGHDNLYWYRRVMGKEIKFLLHFVKESKQDESGMPNNRFLAERTGGTYSTLKVQPAELEDSGVYFCASTQGAGATDTQYFGPGTRLTVL.

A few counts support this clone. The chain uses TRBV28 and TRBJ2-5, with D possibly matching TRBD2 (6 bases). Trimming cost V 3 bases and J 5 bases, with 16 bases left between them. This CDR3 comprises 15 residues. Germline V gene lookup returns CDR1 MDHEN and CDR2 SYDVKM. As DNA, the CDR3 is TGTGCCAGCAGTTTGGGGGGAGGTACTAGGGAGACCCAGTACTTC. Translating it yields CASSLGGGTRETQYF.

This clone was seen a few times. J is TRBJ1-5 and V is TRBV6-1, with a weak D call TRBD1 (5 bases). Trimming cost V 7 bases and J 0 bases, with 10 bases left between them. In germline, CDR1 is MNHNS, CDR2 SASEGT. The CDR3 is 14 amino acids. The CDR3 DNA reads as TGTGCCAGCATTCGGGGGAATAGCAATCAGCCCCAGCATTTT. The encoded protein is CASIRGNSNQPQHF.

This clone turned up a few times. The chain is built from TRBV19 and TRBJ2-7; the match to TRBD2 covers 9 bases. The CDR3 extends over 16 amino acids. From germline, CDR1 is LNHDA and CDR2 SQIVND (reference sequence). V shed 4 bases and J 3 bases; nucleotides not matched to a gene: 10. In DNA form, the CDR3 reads TGTGCCAGTAGTACCGACTCGGGACTAGCCAGCTACGAGCAGTACTTC. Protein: CASSTDSGLASYEQYF.

The CDR3 nucleotides read TGCGCCAGCAGTCTGGCGGGAGCGGAGACCCAGTACTTC. It codes for CASSLAGAETQYF. The gene calls are TRBV5-1 and TRBJ2-5; 7 nucleotides match TRBD2. Trimming removed 5 bases from V and 5 bases from J; junction bases left unmatched: 6. Germline values: CDR1 SGHRS, CDR2 YFSETQ. This CDR3 spans 13 amino acids.

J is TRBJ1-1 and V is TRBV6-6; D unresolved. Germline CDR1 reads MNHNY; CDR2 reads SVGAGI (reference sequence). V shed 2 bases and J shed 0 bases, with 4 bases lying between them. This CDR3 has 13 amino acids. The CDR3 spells CASSYTVNTEAFF. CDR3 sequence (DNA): TGTGCCAGCAGTTACACGGTGAACACTGAAGCTTTCTTT.

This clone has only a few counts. The CDR3 is CASSPHRAGYNEQFF. The CDR3 nucleotides are TGCGCCAGCAGCCCACACAGAGCGGGGTACAATGAGCAGTTCTTC. The chain employs TRBV5-1 and TRBJ2-1, with 7 bases fitting TRBD2. Germline values: CDR1 SGHRS, CDR2 YFSETQ. This CDR3 spans 15 amino acids. V lost 4 bases to trimming and J lost 4 bases; unmatched junction nucleotides: 8.

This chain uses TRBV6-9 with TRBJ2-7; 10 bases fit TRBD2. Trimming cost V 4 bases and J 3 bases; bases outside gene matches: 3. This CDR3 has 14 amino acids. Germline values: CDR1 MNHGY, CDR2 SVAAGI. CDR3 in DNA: TGTGCCAGCAGTTCTAGCGGGAGCGTCTACGAGCAGTACGTC. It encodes CASSSSGSVYEQYV.

CDR3 in DNA: TGTGCCAGCAGTAAAACAGGGGGATACTACGAGCAGTACGTC. Translation gives CASSKTGGYYEQYV. The rearrangement links TRBV6-6 to TRBJ2-7; TRBD1 matches 8 bases. The V gene's germline CDR1 is MNHNY and CDR2 SVGAGI (reference sequence). The CDR3 extends over 14 amino acids. The trim removed 5 bases at V and 3 bases at J, leaving 6 bases unmatched.

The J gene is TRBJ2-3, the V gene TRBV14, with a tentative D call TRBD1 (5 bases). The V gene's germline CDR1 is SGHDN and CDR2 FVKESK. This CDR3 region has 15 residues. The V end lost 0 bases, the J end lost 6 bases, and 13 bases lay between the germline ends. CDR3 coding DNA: TGTGCCAGCAGCCAAGACTGGTCAGGGTCGGATACGCAGTATTTT. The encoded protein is CASSQDWSGSDTQYF.

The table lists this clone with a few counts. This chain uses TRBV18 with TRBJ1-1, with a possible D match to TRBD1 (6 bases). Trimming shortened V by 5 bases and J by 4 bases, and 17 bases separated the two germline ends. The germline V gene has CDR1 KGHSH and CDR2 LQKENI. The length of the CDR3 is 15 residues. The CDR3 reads CASSTSYGGATEAFF. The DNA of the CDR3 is TGTGCCAGCTCAACATCTTATGGGGGCGCCACTGAAGCTTTCTTT.

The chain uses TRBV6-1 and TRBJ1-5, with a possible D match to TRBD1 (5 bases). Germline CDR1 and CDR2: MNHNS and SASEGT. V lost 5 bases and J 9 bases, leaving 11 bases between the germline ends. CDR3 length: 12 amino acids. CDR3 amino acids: CASSPGFRPQHF. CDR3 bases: TGTGCCAGCAGTCCAGGGTTTCGGCCCCAGCATTTT.

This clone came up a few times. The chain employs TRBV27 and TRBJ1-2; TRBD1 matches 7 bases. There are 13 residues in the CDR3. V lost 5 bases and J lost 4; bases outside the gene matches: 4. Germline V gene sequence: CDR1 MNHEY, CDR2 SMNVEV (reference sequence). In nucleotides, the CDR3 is TGTGCCAGCAGTCCCGGGACAGTCTATGGCTACACCTTC. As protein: CASSPGTVYGYTF.

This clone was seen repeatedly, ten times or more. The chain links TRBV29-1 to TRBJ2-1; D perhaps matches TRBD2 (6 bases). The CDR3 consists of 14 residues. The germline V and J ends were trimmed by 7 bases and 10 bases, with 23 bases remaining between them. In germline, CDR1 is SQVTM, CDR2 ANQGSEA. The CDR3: CSASRGTLVGEQFF. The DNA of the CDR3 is TGCAGCGCCTCCCGCGGGACTTTAGTGGGAGAGCAGTTCTTC.

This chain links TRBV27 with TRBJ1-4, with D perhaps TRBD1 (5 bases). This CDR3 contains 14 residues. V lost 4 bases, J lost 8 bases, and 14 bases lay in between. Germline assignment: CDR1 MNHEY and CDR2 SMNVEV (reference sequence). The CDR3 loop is CASSSPGLGEKLFF. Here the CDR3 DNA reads TGTGCCAGCAGTTCCCCGGGACTCGGCGAAAAACTGTTTTTT.

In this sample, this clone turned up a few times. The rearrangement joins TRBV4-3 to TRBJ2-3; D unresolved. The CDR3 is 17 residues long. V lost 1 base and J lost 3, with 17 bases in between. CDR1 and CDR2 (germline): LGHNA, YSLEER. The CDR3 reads CASSQGGARLSTDTQYF. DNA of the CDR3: TGCGCCAGCAGCCAAGGAGGAGCCCGCTTGAGTACAGATACGCAGTATTTT.

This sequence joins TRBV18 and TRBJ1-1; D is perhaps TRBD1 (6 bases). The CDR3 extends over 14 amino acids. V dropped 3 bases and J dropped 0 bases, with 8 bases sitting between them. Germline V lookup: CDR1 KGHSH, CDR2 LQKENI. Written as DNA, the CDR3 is TGTGCCAGCTCACCTACAGGGCTGAACACTGAAGCTTTCTTT. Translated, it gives CASSPTGLNTEAFF.

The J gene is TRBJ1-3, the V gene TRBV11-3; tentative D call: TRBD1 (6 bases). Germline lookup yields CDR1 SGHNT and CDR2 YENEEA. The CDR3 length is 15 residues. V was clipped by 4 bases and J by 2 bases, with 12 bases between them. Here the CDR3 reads CASSSLQGPGNTIYF. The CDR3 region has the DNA TGTGCCAGCAGCTCATTACAGGGACCTGGAAACACCATATATTTT.

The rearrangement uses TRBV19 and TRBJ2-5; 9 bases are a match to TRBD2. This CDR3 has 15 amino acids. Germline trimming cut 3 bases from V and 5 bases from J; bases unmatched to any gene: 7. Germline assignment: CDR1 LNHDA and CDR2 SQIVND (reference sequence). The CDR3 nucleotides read TGTGCCAGTAGTATGGGACTAGCCTCCTGGGAGACCCAGTACTTC. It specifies CASSMGLASWETQYF.

For the CDR3, the DNA is TGTGCTAGTGGTTTGGCCAGCGAGACCGGGGAGCTGTTTTTT. Encoded protein: CASGLASETGELFF. The genes are TRBV12-5 and TRBJ2-2, with D uncertain. The CDR3 spans 14 residues. The ends were cut back, 1 base at V and 5 bases at J, with 8 bases in the middle. Germline loops: CDR1 LGHNT, CDR2 FRNRAP.

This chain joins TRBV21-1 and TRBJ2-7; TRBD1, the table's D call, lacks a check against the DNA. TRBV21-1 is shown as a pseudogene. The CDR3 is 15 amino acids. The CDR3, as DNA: TGTGCCAGCAGCATGAGAGGACAGGGGGCCTACGAGCAGTACGTC. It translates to CASSMRGQGAYEQYV.

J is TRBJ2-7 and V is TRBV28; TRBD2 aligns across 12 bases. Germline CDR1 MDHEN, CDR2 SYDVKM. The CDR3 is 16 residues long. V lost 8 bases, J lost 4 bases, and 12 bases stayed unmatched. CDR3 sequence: CASYQASGRAGYEQYF. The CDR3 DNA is TGTGCCAGCTATCAAGCTAGCGGGAGGGCCGGGTACGAGCAGTACTTC.

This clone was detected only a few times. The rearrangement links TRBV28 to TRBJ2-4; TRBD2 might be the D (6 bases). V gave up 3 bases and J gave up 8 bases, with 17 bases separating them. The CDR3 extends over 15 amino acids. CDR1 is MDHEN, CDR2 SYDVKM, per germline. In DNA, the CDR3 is TGTGCCAGCAGTTTCGGCGTGGGGGGTCTGGACATTCAGTACTTC. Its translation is CASSFGVGGLDIQYF.

CDR3 nucleotides: TGTGCCTGGAGTGTACTAGCGGGAGCGAGAAACATTCAGTACTTC. It yields the protein CAWSVLAGARNIQYF. The chain uses TRBV30 and TRBJ2-4; 11 bases line up with TRBD2. The CDR3 covers 15 residues. Germline V lookup: CDR1 GTSNPN, CDR2 SVGIG (reference sequence). With V trimmed by 0 bases and J by 6 bases, 4 bases remained unmatched.